The present entry profiles one T cell receptor beta chain with its context. Its specificity is unknown. Each sample contained roughly 0.85-10 million cryopreserved PBMC, thawed before DNA extraction. This sample was taken from a study of long-term antiretroviral therapy in people with HIV. Regarding the study as a whole: ART adherence, viral resistance and therapy changes went undocumented.

Survey-level immunoSEQ v3.0 assays were run. The data were produced by immunoSEQ multiplex PCR, yet TCRdb's version contains in-frame clones alone and is incomplete. This sample has approximately 35,000 clones; just under 80% occur once, and the top ten carry 7.5% to 9.5%. V was trimmed by 6 bases and J by 4 bases, leaving 12 bases between them. Germline V gene lookup returns CDR1 MGHRA and CDR2 YSYEKL. The CDR3 spans 13 residues. The rearrangement joins TRBV4-1 to TRBJ2-5, with D hard to call. This TCR derives from a woman aged 50 to 60 with HIV. Sequenced here: unsorted PBMCs, sampled 3.1 years after starting antiretroviral therapy. The CDR3 sequence: CASSHPTRETQYF. CDR3 in DNA: TGCGCCAGCAGTCATCCCACGCGAGAGACCCAGTACTTC.